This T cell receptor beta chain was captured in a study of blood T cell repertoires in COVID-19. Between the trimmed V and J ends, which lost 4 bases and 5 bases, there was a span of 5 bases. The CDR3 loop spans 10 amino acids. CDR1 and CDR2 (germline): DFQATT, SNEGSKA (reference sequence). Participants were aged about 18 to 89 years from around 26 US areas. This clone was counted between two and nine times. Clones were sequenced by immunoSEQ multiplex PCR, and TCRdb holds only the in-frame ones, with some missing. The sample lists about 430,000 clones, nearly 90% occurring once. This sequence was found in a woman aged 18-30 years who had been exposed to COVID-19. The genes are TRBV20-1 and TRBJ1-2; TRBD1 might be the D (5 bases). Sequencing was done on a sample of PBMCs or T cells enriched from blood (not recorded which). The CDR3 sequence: CSATGYGYTF. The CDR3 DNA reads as TGCAGTGCTACAGGGTATGGCTACACCTTC.